Given below is one T cell receptor (beta chain) in context. The antigen is unknown. In germline, CDR1 is SEHNR, CDR2 FQNEAQ (reference sequence). This CDR3 has 16 residues. V lost 4 bases to trimming and J lost 0 bases, with 16 bases between them. The entry originates in a study of CD8+ T cells in alopecia areata. General study findings and limits: Lesional scalp displayed greater clonality than normal scalp, most notably in alopecia totalis/universalis. Scalp clonality and expanded CD8+ clones among the top 100 were significantly decreased by tofacitinib. With tofacitinib ongoing, many expanded lesional clones persisted in both scalp and blood.

Extraction and reverse transcription of RNA yielded cDNA as the sequencing template. Data came from immunoSEQ multiplex PCR; TCRdb stores just in-frame clones and leaves some out. Among some 150,000 clones, around 82% were seen once, and the ten largest hold 20% to 25%. The treatment was: oral pan-JAK inhibitor, 5-10 mg twice daily. This TCR was sampled from a human donor with alopecia areata. The V and J genes are TRBV7-9 and TRBJ2-7, with D possibly being TRBD1 or TRBD2 (5 bases each). The material sequenced was CD8+ T cells sorted from blood, taken at week 4, from a patient treated with tofacitinib. The CDR3 reads CASSSSRDGNSYEQYF. CDR3 coding DNA: TGTGCCAGCAGCTCAAGCCGGGACGGGAACTCCTACGAGCAGTACTTC.